Listed below are T cell receptor beta chains from one sample, sequenced in a study of blood T cell repertoires in COVID-19. Sequencing used immunoSEQ multiplex PCR; TCRdb keeps in-frame clones, though not all of them. This repertoire shows some 290,000 clones, about 88% found once; its top ten account for 3.6%. The specimen sequenced was peripheral blood. The source of these receptors is a man younger than 35 with active or convalescent COVID-19. CDR3s include the opening cysteine and the closing phenylalanine or tryptophan. A D gene is named only where the DNA matches it firmly. Expanded clones get a size class; other rows say once, few or many, or leave the size out.

clone_size	v_call	j_call	d_call	cdr3_aa	cdr3_nt
.	TRBV10-2	TRBJ2-5	.	CASSSRTRGETQYF	TGCGCCAGCAGCAGTAGGACACGTGGGGAGACCCAGTACTTC
.	TRBV11-2	TRBJ1-4	.	CASSELYEKLFF	TGTGCCAGCAGCGAACTATATGAAAAACTGTTTTTT
.	TRBV9	TRBJ2-7	TRBD1	CASSVWDRGDEQYF	TGTGCCAGCAGCGTATGGGACAGGGGGGACGAGCAGTACTTC
.	TRBV3-1/TRBV3-2	TRBJ2-3	TRBD2	CASSRRTSGMVNTDTQYF	TGTGCCAGCAGCCGGAGGACTAGCGGTATGGTAAACACAGATACGCAGTATTTT
.	TRBV7-3	TRBJ2-1	.	CASSLTGANEQFF	TGTGCCAGCAGCTTAACCGGAGCCAATGAGCAGTTCTTC
.	TRBV24-1	TRBJ2-1	TRBD2	CATSDLPETKTTSGGVNEQFF	TGTGCCACCAGTGATTTGCCTGAAACTAAGACGACTAGCGGGGGGGTAAATGAGCAGTTCTTC
.	TRBV27	TRBJ2-7	.	CASSLGLSPYEQYF	TGTGCCAGCAGTTTAGGACTATCCCCCTACGAGCAGTACTTC
.	TRBV5-1	TRBJ2-5	TRBD2	CASMISGGQGETQYF	TGCGCCAGCATGATCTCGGGGGGGCAAGGAGAGACCCAGTACTTC
.	TRBV28	TRBJ2-3	TRBD2	CASRSKVAGGLTDTQYF	TGTGCCAGCAGATCTAAGGTAGCGGGGGGGTTGACAGATACGCAGTATTTT
.	TRBV5-1	TRBJ2-7	TRBD1	CASSFGQGWDEQYF	TGCGCCAGCAGCTTCGGACAGGGTTGGGACGAGCAGTACTTC
.	TRBV28	TRBJ1-6	.	CASSLHPGGSPLHF	TGTGCCAGCAGTTTGCACCCTGGGGGGTCACCCCTCCACTTT
.	TRBV19	TRBJ2-6	.	CATFVNSGANVLTF	TGTGCCACCTTCGTTAACTCTGGGGCCAACGTCCTGACTTTC
.	TRBV3-1/TRBV3-2	TRBJ1-2	TRBD1	CASSQDPGQLYGYTF	TGTGCCAGCAGCCAAGATCCGGGACAGCTCTATGGCTACACCTTC
once	TRBV9	TRBJ2-5	.	CASSVDAGRVETQYF	TGTGCCAGCAGCGTAGATGCTGGCAGGGTAGAGACCCAGTACTTC
.	TRBV30	TRBJ1-1	TRBD1	CAFSTGVDTEAFF	TGTGCCTTCAGTACAGGGGTGGACACTGAAGCTTTCTTT
few	TRBV19	TRBJ1-2	.	CASSLRIANYGYTF	TGTGCCAGTAGTTTAAGAATAGCTAACTATGGCTACACCTTC
.	TRBV5-1	TRBJ1-5	.	CASSLGQNQPQHF	TGCGCCAGCAGCTTGGGACAGAATCAGCCCCAGCATTTT
.	TRBV5-1	TRBJ2-2	TRBD2	CASSLMLTSGAITGELFF	TGCGCCAGCAGCTTGATGCTGACTAGCGGGGCCATCACCGGGGAGCTGTTTTTT
.	TRBV2	TRBJ2-7	.	CASSEPRAPLGEQYF	TGTGCCAGCAGTGAGCCCAGGGCCCCGCTCGGCGAGCAGTACTTC
.	TRBV5-6	TRBJ2-7	.	CASSRTDSGYEQYF	TGTGCCAGCAGCAGAACGGACAGCGGCTACGAGCAGTACTTC
.	TRBV4-1	TRBJ2-3	.	CASSQGGGTSTDTQYF	TGCGCCAGCAGCCAAGGGGGGGGCACTAGCACAGATACGCAGTATTTT
.	TRBV29-1	TRBJ2-5	TRBD2	CSVRESGRAGETQYF	TGCAGCGTGCGAGAGAGCGGGAGGGCCGGAGAGACCCAGTACTTC
.	TRBV6-2/TRBV6-3	TRBJ2-5	TRBD1	CASSYFPRQGVGETQYF	TGTGCCAGCAGTTACTTTCCCCGACAGGGGGTGGGGGAGACCCAGTACTTC
.	TRBV28	TRBJ1-1	.	CASSYIGGTEAFF	TGTGCCAGCAGTTATATTGGCGGCACTGAAGCTTTCTTT
.	TRBV28	TRBJ2-2	.	CATRGHNTGELFF	TGTGCCACTAGAGGCCACAACACCGGGGAGCTGTTTTTT
once	TRBV11-3	TRBJ1-1	.	CASSLHEGAGTEAFF	TGTGCCAGCAGCTTACACGAGGGCGCGGGTACTGAAGCTTTCTTT
.	TRBV14	TRBJ1-2	.	CASSQMTGYGYTF	TGTGCCAGCAGCCAAATGACGGGATATGGCTACACCTTC
.	TRBV15	TRBJ2-5	TRBD2	CATSGGGPPETQYF	TGTGCCACCAGCGGGGGGGGACCCCCTGAGACCCAGTACTTC
once	TRBV24-1	TRBJ2-1	TRBD2	CATSGLAGGNSYNEQFF	TGTGCCACCAGTGGGCTAGCGGGAGGGAACTCCTACAATGAGCAGTTCTTC
.	TRBV12-3/TRBV12-4	TRBJ1-5	.	CASMERVGQPQHF	TGTGCCAGCATGGAGAGGGTGGGTCAGCCCCAGCATTTT